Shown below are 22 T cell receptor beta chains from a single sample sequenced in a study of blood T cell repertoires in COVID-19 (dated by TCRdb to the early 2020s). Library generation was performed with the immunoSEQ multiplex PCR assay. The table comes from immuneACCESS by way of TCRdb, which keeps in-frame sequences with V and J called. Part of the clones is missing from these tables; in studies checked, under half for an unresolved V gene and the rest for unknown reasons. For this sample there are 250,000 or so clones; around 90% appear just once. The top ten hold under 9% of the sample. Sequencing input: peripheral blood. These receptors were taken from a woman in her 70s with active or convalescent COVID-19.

The CDR3 reads CASSLDGNRGDTQYF. CDR3 DNA: TGTGCCAGCAGCTTAGATGGAAACAGGGGAGATACGCAGTATTTT. The chain links TRBV7-2 to TRBJ2-3; TRBD1 matches 7 bases. With V trimmed by 1 base and J by 5 bases, 6 bases remained unmatched. The CDR3 consists of 15 residues. Per the germline V gene, CDR1 is SGHTA and CDR2 is FQGNSA.

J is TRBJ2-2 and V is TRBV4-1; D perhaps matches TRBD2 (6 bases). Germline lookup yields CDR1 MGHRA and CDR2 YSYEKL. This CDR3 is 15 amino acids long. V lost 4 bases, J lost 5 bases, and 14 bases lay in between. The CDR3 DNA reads TGCGCCAGCAGCCGGACTAAGACGCGAACCGGGGAGCTGTTTTTT. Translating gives CASSRTKTRTGELFF.

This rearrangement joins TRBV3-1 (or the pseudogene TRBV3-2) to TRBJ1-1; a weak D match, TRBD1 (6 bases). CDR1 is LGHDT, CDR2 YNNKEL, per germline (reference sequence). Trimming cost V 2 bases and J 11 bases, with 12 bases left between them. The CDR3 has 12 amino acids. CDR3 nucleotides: TGTGCCAGCAGCCAACCTCCAGGGGAGGCTTTCTTT. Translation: CASSQPPGEAFF.

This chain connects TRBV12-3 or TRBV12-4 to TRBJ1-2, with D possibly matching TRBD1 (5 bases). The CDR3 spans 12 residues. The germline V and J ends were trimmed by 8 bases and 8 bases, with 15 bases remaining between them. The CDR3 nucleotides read TGTGCCAGCTTTATAGGGGTGGGAGGCTACACCTTC. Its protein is CASFIGVGGYTF.

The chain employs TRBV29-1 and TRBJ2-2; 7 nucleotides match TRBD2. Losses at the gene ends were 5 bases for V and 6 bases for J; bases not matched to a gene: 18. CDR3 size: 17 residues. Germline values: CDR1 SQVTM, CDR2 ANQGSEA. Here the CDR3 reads CSVLAKAGLMAPGELFF. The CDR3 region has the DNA TGCAGCGTTCTCGCAAAGGCGGGACTAATGGCCCCCGGGGAGCTGTTTTTT.

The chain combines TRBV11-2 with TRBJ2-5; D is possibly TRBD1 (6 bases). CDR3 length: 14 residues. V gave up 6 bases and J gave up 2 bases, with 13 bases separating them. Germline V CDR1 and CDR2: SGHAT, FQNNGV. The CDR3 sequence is CASRSTGFQETQYF. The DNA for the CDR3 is TGTGCCAGCAGATCAACAGGGTTTCAAGAGACCCAGTACTTC.

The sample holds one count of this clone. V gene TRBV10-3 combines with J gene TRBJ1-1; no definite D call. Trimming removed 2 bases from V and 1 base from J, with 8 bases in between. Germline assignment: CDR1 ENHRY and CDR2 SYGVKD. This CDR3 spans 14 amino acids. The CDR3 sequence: CAISELASNTEAFF. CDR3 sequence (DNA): TGTGCCATCAGTGAGCTGGCATCGAACACTGAAGCTTTCTTT.

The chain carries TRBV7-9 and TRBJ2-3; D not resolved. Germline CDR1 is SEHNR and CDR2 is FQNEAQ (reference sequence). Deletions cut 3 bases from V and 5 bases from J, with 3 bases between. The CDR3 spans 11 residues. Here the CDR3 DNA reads TGTGCCAGCAGCTTCGGAGATACGCAGTATTTT. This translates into CASSFGDTQYF.

The CDR3 DNA follows: TGTGCCAGCAGGGCCCCGGGGGTGAACACTGAAGCTTTCTTT. Translating gives CASRAPGVNTEAFF. V usage is TRBV5-4 and J usage is TRBJ1-1; the D gene is possibly TRBD1 (5 bases). Trimming left V 5 bases short and J 0 bases short, with 11 bases between. There are 14 residues in the CDR3. Looked up from germline, CDR1 is SGHNT and CDR2 is YYREEE (reference sequence).

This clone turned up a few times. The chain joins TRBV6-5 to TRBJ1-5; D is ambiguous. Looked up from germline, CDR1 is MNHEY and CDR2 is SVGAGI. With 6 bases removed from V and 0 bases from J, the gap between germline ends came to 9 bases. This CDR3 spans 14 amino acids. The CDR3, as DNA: TGTGCCAGCAGGTCGTCGTTTAGCAATCAGCCCCAGCATTTT. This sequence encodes CASRSSFSNQPQHF.

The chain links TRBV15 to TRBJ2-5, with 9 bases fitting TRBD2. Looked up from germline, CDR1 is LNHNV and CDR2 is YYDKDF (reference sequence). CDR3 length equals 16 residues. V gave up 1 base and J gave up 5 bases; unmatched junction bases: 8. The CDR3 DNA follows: TGTGCCACCAGCAGAGGGGGTAGCGGGGGTCCGGAGACCCAGTACTTC. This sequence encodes CATSRGGSGGPETQYF.

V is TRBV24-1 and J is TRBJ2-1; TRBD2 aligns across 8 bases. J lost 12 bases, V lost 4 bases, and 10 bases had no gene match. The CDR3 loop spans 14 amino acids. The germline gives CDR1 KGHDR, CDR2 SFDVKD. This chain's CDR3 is CATSDARGGMGQFF. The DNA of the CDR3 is TGTGCCACCAGTGACGCCCGGGGGGGGATGGGGCAGTTCTTC.

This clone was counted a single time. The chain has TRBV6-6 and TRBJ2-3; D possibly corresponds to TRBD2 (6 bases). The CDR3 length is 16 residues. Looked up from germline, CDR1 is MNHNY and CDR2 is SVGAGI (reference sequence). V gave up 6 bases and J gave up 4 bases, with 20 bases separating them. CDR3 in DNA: TGTGCCAGCAGCTCCCGCGGGATCCAGGAGCCAGATACGCAGTATTTT. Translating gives CASSSRGIQEPDTQYF.

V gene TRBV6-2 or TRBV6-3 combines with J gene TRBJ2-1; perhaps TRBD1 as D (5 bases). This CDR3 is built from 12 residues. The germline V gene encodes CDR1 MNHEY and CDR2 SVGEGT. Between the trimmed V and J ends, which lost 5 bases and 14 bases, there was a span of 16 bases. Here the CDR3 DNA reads TGTGCCAGCAGTGGTACAGGTGCCCCGGAGTTCTTC. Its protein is CASSGTGAPEFF.

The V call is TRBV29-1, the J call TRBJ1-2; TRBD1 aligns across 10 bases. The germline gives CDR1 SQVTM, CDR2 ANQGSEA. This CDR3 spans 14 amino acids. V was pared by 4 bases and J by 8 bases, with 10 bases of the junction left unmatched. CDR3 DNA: TGCAGCGTTGTTGAGACAGGGGGCAGGATGGGCTACACCTTC. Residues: CSVVETGGRMGYTF.

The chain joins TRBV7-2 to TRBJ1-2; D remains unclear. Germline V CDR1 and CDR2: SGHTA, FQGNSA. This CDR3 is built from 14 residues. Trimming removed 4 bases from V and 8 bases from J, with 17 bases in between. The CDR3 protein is CASSSRAAEGGYTF. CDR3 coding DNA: TGTGCCAGCAGCTCCCGGGCCGCGGAGGGAGGCTACACCTTC.

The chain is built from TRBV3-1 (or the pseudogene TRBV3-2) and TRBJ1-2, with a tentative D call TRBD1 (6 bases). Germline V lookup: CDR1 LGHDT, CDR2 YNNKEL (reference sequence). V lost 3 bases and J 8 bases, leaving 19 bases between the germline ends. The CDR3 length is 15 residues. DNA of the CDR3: TGTGCCAGCAGCCAGGGCTCCAGGGGTGCAGGGGGCTACACCTTC. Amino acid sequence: CASSQGSRGAGGYTF.

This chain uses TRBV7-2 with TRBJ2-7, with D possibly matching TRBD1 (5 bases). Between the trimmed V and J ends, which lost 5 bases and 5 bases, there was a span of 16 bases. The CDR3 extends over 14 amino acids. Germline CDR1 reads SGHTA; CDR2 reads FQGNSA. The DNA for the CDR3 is TGTGCCAGCAGCCCTGAAGGGGCTCGTCACGAGCAGTACTTC. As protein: CASSPEGARHEQYF. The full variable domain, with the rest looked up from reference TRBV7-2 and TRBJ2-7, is GAGVSQSPSNKVTEKGKDVELRCDPISGHTALYWYRQSLGQGLEFLIYFQGNSAPDKSGLPSDRFSAERTGGSVSTLTIQRTQQEDSAVYLCASSPEGARHEQYFGPGTRLTVT.

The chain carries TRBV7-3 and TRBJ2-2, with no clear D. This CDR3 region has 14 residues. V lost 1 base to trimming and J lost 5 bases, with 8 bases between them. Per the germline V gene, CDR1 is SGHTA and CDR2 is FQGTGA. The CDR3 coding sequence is TGTGCCAGCAGCTTAATCTCCGGGACCGGGGAGCTGTTTTTT. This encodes CASSLISGTGELFF.

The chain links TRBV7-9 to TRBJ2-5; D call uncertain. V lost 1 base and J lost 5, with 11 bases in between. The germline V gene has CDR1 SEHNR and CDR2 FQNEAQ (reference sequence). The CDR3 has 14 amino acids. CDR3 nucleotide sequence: TGTGCCAGCAGCTTAGGCCTGGTCGGGGAGACCCAGTACTTC. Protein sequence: CASSLGLVGETQYF.

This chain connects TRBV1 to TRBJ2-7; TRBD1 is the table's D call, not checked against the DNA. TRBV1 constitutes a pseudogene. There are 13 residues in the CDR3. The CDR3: CTTPTGTRGEQYF. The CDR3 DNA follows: TGCACCACCCCGACAGGGACCCGAGGGGAGCAGTACTTC.

The CDR3 DNA reads TGTGCCAGCAGCTTCAAAGGGGCCATCGCTGAAGCTTTCTTT. Its protein product is CASSFKGAIAEAFF. V usage is TRBV11-2 and J usage is TRBJ1-1, with D perhaps matching TRBD1 (5 bases). Trimming took 3 bases from V and 6 from J, leaving 14 bases between them. CDR3 length: 14 amino acids. CDR1 SGHAT and CDR2 FQNNGV come from the germline V gene.